Below are 4 T cell receptor beta chains sequenced from a single sample in a study of CD8+CD57+ T cells in acquired aplastic anemia. It was genomic DNA that served as the template for profiling TCR beta VDJ and CDR3. TCRdb itself ran the reads through MiXCR, one entry per CDR3 protein. Among fewer than 200,000 distinct CDR3 sequences listed, under 55% were seen once. By flow cytometry, patients selected for sequencing had shown an expansion of CD8+CD57+ cells. The source material was sorted CD4+, CD8+, or CD8+CD57+ T cells (not recorded which) from PBMCs. All receptors derive from a human donor with aplastic anemia.

The chain recombines TRBV29-1 with TRBJ1-4, with unresolved D. Germline assignment: CDR1 SQVTM and CDR2 ANQGSEA. The CDR3 consists of 12 residues. V lost 8 bases and J 5 bases, leaving 12 bases between the germline ends. This CDR3 reads CSLETGNEKLFF. Written as DNA, the CDR3 is TGCAGCTTGGAGACCGGAAATGAAAAACTGTTTTTT.

To note about this clonotype: A single base separates this from a much larger clone, so it may be a read error. The chain combines TRBV13 with TRBJ2-7; D tentatively fits TRBD1 or TRBD2 (7 bases each). There are 15 residues in the CDR3. Per the germline V gene, CDR1 is PRHDT and CDR2 is FYEKMQ (reference sequence). The DNA for the CDR3 is TGCGGGACAGCAACCACCAGGGAGGGATCCTACGAGCCGTACTTC. Its protein is CGTATTREGSYEPYF.

At least ten counts were recorded for this clonotype. The gene calls are TRBV7-3 and TRBJ2-3; 9 bases fit TRBD2. The CDR3 is 15 amino acids. With V trimmed by 2 bases and J by 2 bases, 2 bases remained unmatched. Germline loops: CDR1 SGHTA, CDR2 FQGTGA. CDR3 DNA: TGTGCCAGCAGCTTAGGCGGGGGGGTCACAGATACGCAGTATTTT. The encoded protein is CASSLGGGVTDTQYF.

This clonotype was observed at least ten times. The J gene is TRBJ1-1, the V gene TRBV7-9; D gene uncertain. V was shortened by 6 bases and J by 1 base, with 12 bases between the two germline ends. Germline V CDR1 and CDR2: SEHNR, FQNEAQ (reference sequence). The CDR3 spans 14 residues. CDR3 in amino acids: CASSLLDTNTEAFF. The CDR3 DNA reads TGTGCCAGCAGTTTGCTCGATACGAACACTGAAGCTTTCTTT.